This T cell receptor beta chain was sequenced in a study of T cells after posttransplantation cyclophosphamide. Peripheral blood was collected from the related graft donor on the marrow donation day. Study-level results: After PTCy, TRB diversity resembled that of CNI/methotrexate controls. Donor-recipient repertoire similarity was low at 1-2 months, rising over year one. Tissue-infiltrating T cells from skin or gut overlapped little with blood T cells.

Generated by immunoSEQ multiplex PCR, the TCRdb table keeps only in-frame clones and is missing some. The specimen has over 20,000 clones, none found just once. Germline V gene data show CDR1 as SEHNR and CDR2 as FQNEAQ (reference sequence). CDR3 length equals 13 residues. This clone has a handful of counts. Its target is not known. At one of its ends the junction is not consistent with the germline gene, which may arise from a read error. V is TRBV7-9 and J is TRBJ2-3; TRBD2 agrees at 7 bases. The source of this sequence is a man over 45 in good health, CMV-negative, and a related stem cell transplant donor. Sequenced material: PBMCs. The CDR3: CASSQDRGDTQCF. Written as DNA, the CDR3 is TGTGCCAGCAGCCAGGACCGGGGGGATACGCAGTGTTTT.